This T cell receptor (beta chain) derives from a study of shared clonotypes between healthy human individuals. Concerning this clone: Its antigen is not identified.

Assay: immunoSEQ multiplex PCR; the TCRdb copy retains only in-frame clones and omits some. Among about 1.5 million clones, roughly 98% were seen once, and the ten largest hold about 0.4%. General observations from the study: The sole specimen, blood, was sampled, and tissue repertoires likely differ.

This CDR3 has 20 amino acids. This clonotype was sampled from a man aged 25-40 years in good health. Sequencing was done on a sample of naive CD4+ T cells sorted from blood. The sample's subset: CD45RA+ positively selected. The rearrangement joins TRBV1 to TRBJ2-1; TRBD2 was called by the table and not checked on the DNA. TRBV1 is listed as a pseudogene. The CDR3 here is CTSSPRLAGDIRGPHNEQFF. For the CDR3, the DNA is TGCACCAGCAGCCCGCGGCTAGCGGGAGATATCAGAGGCCCCCACAATGAGCAGTTCTTC.